This entry lists 31 T cell receptor beta chains sequenced from one sample in a study of cytomegalovirus exposure and HLA in healthy donors. Use of 60 Vbeta and 13 Jbeta primers characterized the PCR. Sequencing was performed with immunoSEQ multiplex PCR; in TCRdb, only in-frame clones are kept and a portion is missing. This table holds approximately 130,000 clones, under 85% found once. The sample was PBMCs. Every receptor here comes from a man aged 25-45 years in good health and CMV-seronegative.

The rearrangement joins TRBV7-2 to TRBJ2-5, with a weak D call TRBD2 (5 bases). Trimming took off 5 bases at V and 3 bases at J, with 10 bases between the two ends. The germline CDR1 and CDR2 sequences are SGHTA and FQGNSA. The CDR3 consists of 13 residues. CDR3 sequence: CASSPGLKETQYF. The CDR3 nucleotides read TGTGCCAGCAGCCCTGGACTGAAAGAGACCCAGTACTTC.

J is TRBJ2-7 and V is TRBV4-3, with 7 nucleotides matching TRBD1. CDR3 size: 16 residues. CDR1 is LGHNA, CDR2 YSLEER, per germline. Losses at the gene ends were 1 base for V and 4 bases for J; bases not matched to a gene: 10. The CDR3 protein is CASSQALRDSEYEQYF. CDR3 coding DNA: TGCGCCAGCAGCCAAGCCCTCCGGGACAGTGAGTACGAGCAGTACTTC.

The rearrangement links TRBV25-1 to TRBJ1-1; the D is unclear. The CDR3 extends over 12 amino acids. Trimming removed 6 bases at V and 5 bases at J, with 10 bases between. Germline V gives CDR1 MGHDK, CDR2 SYGVNS. The CDR3 here is CASSVGRTEAFF. Here the CDR3 DNA reads TGTGCCAGCAGCGTGGGGAGGACTGAAGCTTTCTTT.

V gene TRBV6-5 combines with J gene TRBJ1-2; tentatively, D is TRBD1 (5 bases). CDR3 length: 15 residues. Germline CDR1 and CDR2: MNHEY and SVGAGI. V was clipped by 8 bases and J by 1 base, with 17 bases between them. As DNA, the CDR3 is TGTGCCAGCCGTACAGGTGTCGGATTTAACTATGGCTACACCTTC. Translating it yields CASRTGVGFNYGYTF.

The chain recombines TRBV30 with TRBJ1-2; a possible D gene is TRBD1 (5 bases). The germline V gene has CDR1 GTSNPN and CDR2 SVGIG (reference sequence). There are 13 residues in the CDR3. V lost 4 bases, J lost 6 bases, and 15 bases lay in between. The CDR3: CAWNLMGTDGYTF. For the CDR3, the DNA is TGTGCCTGGAATCTTATGGGGACTGATGGCTACACCTTC.

On this clone itself: At one end, the junction sequence differs from germline, possibly due to a read error. The rearrangement uses TRBV4-3 and TRBJ2-1; D is perhaps TRBD2 (6 bases). In germline, CDR1 is LGHNA, CDR2 YSLEER. The CDR3 spans 13 residues. The CDR3 DNA reads TGCGACAGCAGCCTAGGGACTCTTAATGAGCAGTTCTTC. This translates into CDSSLGTLNEQFF.

The table lists this clone with a count of one. The DNA for the CDR3 is TGTGCCATCAGGGAGACAGACTCCTACGAGCAGTACTTC. Residues: CAIRETDSYEQYF. The rearrangement links TRBV10-3 to TRBJ2-7, with TRBD1 as a possible D gene (5 bases). The V gene lost 6 bases and the J gene lost 0 bases, with 9 bases spanning the gap. CDR3 size: 13 residues. From germline, CDR1 is ENHRY and CDR2 SYGVKD.

The gene calls are TRBV7-9 and TRBJ1-1; a possible D gene is TRBD1 (5 bases). CDR3 length equals 14 residues. CDR1 and CDR2 (germline): SEHNR, FQNEAQ (reference sequence). V was pared by 5 bases and J by 5 bases, with 15 bases between. CDR3 residues: CASSLRGVMTEAFF. CDR3 DNA: TGTGCCAGCAGCCTCCGGGGGGTTATGACTGAAGCTTTCTTT.

In its sample, this clone was seen once. The genes are TRBV30 and TRBJ2-4; D is ambiguous. The germline V and J ends were trimmed by 0 bases and 0 bases, with 12 bases remaining between them. This CDR3 contains 16 residues. Per germline, CDR1 GTSNPN and CDR2 SVGIG (reference sequence). The CDR3 DNA reads as TGTGCCTGGAGTGTCCAAGGAGCTTTAGCCAAAAACATTCAGTACTTC. This sequence encodes CAWSVQGALAKNIQYF.

The chain combines TRBV9 with TRBJ2-5; 8 positions match TRBD2. Germline lookup yields CDR1 SGDLS and CDR2 YYNGEE. The junction had 13 bases not matched to a gene; V was cut back by 7 bases and J by 2 bases. The CDR3 runs 16 residues. CDR3 in amino acids: CASLAGSGGPQETQYF. The CDR3 DNA follows: TGTGCCAGCTTGGCGGGGAGCGGGGGACCACAAGAGACCCAGTACTTC.

The rearrangement joins TRBV6-5 to TRBJ2-5, with 9 bases lining up with TRBD1. The germline V gene encodes CDR1 MNHEY and CDR2 SVGAGI. The CDR3 consists of 15 residues. The V and J ends lost 6 bases and 3 bases, in that order; junction bases with no gene match: 8. The CDR3 sequence is CASSLYRGQKETQYF. CDR3 coding DNA: TGTGCCAGCAGCCTTTACAGGGGGCAGAAAGAGACCCAGTACTTC.

This rearrangement joins TRBV4-3 to TRBJ2-7; 8 nucleotides agree with TRBD1. The CDR3 runs to 15 residues. V was pared by 1 base and J by 7 bases, with 9 bases of the junction left unmatched. Germline-derived CDR1 and CDR2 are LGHNA and YSLEER. CDR3 region: CASSQVAGGAYEQYF. For the CDR3, the DNA is TGCGCCAGCAGCCAAGTCGCAGGGGGCGCGTATGAGCAGTACTTC.

The V and J genes are TRBV27 and TRBJ2-1, with 12 positions matching TRBD2. This CDR3 spans 15 amino acids. CDR1 and CDR2 (germline): MNHEY, SMNVEV (reference sequence). J gave up 6 bases and V 4 bases, and 4 bases lay outside the gene matches. The CDR3 DNA is TGTGCCAGCAGTTCACTAGCGGGAGGTTCCAATGAGCAGTTCTTC. It translates to CASSSLAGGSNEQFF.

V usage is TRBV5-1 and J usage is TRBJ1-1; D may be TRBD1 (6 bases). CDR1 and CDR2 from the germline V gene are SGHRS and YFSETQ. Deletions cut 4 bases from V and 8 bases from J, with 15 bases between. This CDR3 comprises 13 residues. Here the CDR3 reads CASSPNREIEAFF. The CDR3 DNA follows: TGCGCCAGCAGCCCAAACAGGGAAATAGAAGCTTTCTTT.

The J gene is TRBJ2-1, the V gene TRBV21-1; the table's D gene call, TRBD1, was not cross checked with the DNA. TRBV21-1 counts as a pseudogene. The CDR3 has 14 residues. The CDR3 DNA reads as TGTGCCAGCCTGACGAGGGGGTCCTACAATGAGCAGTTCTTC. It translates to CASLTRGSYNEQFF.

The chain combines TRBV23-1 with TRBJ2-2; 7 bases are shared with TRBD1. TRBV23-1 is identified as an open reading frame with a role that is uncertain. J lost 1 base, V lost 3 bases, and 2 bases had no gene match. The CDR3 runs to 15 residues. CDR3 sequence reads: CASSHGTENTGELFF. The CDR3 DNA sequence: TGCGCCAGCAGTCACGGGACAGAGAACACCGGGGAGCTGTTTTTT.

The chain couples TRBV6-6 to TRBJ2-3; 14 nucleotides match TRBD2. V shed 5 bases and J 8 bases; nucleotides not matched to a gene: 9. The CDR3 loop spans 16 amino acids. CDR1 is MNHNY and CDR2 is SVGAGI in the germline V gene (reference sequence). The CDR3 DNA follows: TGTGCCAGCAGTCCTCCGACTAGCGGGGGGGCCGCTACGCAGTATTTT. As protein: CASSPPTSGGAATQYF.

The chain combines TRBV28 with TRBJ2-7, with D possibly matching TRBD1 (6 bases). CDR1 MDHEN and CDR2 SYDVKM come from the germline V gene. The ends were cut back, 9 bases at V and 5 bases at J, with 17 bases in the middle. The CDR3 length is 13 residues. The CDR3 nucleotides read TGTGCCAGTTCCCTGCAGGGGTCCAACGAGCAGTACTTC. It encodes CASSLQGSNEQYF.

This clone was found once. The J gene is TRBJ2-2, the V gene TRBV19; no definite D call. The germline gives CDR1 LNHDA, CDR2 SQIVND (reference sequence). The CDR3 covers 14 residues. V was clipped by 1 base and J by 1 base, with 4 bases between them. The CDR3 DNA follows: TGTGCCAGTAGTATAGCGGTGAACACCGGGGAGCTGTTTTTT. Its translation: CASSIAVNTGELFF.

This clone was picked up one time. The chain links TRBV13 to TRBJ2-7, with 8 bases that match TRBD1. Germline CDR1 is PRHDT and CDR2 is FYEKMQ (reference sequence). This CDR3 spans 14 amino acids. V trimming: 4 bases; J trimming: 5 bases; junction bases outside the gene matches: 7. In DNA form, the CDR3 reads TGTGCCAGCAGCTCCGGGACAGGACGGCACGAGCAGTACTTC. It translates to CASSSGTGRHEQYF. Full variable domain (rest looked up from reference TRBV13 and TRBJ2-7): AAGVIQSPRHLIKEKRETATLKCYPIPRHDTVYWYQQGPGQDPQFLISFYEKMQSDKGSIPDRFSAQQFSDYHSELNMSSLELGDSALYFCASSSGTGRHEQYFGPGTRLTVT.

The chain carries TRBV28 and TRBJ1-3; tentative D call: TRBD1 (5 bases). CDR1 is MDHEN, CDR2 SYDVKM, per germline. The CDR3 extends over 16 amino acids. V was trimmed by 8 bases and J by 2 bases, leaving 19 bases between them. In DNA, the CDR3 is TGTGCCAGCGGTCACCCACCTGGAGGGGCTGGAAACACCATATATTTT. It is translated as CASGHPPGGAGNTIYF.

This rearrangement joins TRBV7-2 to TRBJ2-5; D ambiguous. CDR1 SGHTA and CDR2 FQGNSA come from the germline V gene. The CDR3 length is 17 residues. Trimming pared 3 bases from V and 1 base from J, leaving 18 bases between. CDR3: CASSLSSSSGFQETQYF. CDR3 sequence (DNA): TGTGCCAGCAGCTTGTCCTCTTCTAGTGGGTTCCAAGAGACCCAGTACTTC.

The chain recombines TRBV4-3 with TRBJ1-2; 10 nucleotides match TRBD1. CDR1 is LGHNA and CDR2 is YSLEER in the germline V gene. Trimming took 3 bases from V and 6 from J; bases not matched to a gene: 16. The CDR3 is made up of 18 amino acids. The CDR3 region is CASSQAGTGARRRNGYTF. As DNA, the CDR3 is TGCGCCAGCAGCCAGGCCGGGACAGGGGCTAGGAGGAGGAATGGCTACACCTTC.

This clone has only a few counts. V and J are TRBV19 and TRBJ1-2; 7 nucleotides match TRBD1. Unmatched junction bases numbered 5, after V lost 2 bases and J lost 5 bases. The CDR3 has 14 residues. Per germline, CDR1 LNHDA and CDR2 SQIVND (reference sequence). The CDR3 sequence is CASSIFGTAYGYTF. The DNA for the CDR3 is TGTGCCAGTAGTATATTCGGGACAGCATATGGCTACACCTTC.

V and J are TRBV10-2 and TRBJ1-5, with D possibly matching TRBD1 (5 bases). V shed 7 bases and J shed 2 bases, with 12 bases lying between them. CDR3 length: 14 residues. Germline CDR1 WSHSY, CDR2 SAAADI. The CDR3 DNA reads TGCGCCAGCACAATGGGGGGAGGCAATCAGCCCCAGCATTTT. It translates to CASTMGGGNQPQHF.

The rearrangement uses TRBV10-2 and TRBJ2-3; 12 bases are shared with TRBD2. The J segment lost 3 bases and the V segment lost 4 bases, leaving 11 bases of the junction unmatched. Germline V CDR1 and CDR2: WSHSY, SAAADI. The CDR3 runs 18 residues. For the CDR3, the DNA is TGCGCCAGCAGTGTTGCGCTAGCGGGAGGGATAACAACAGATACGCAGTATTTT. Its translation is CASSVALAGGITTDTQYF.

The count of this clone is one. The CDR3 DNA follows: TGTGCCAGCAGCGATGCGACTAGCCCCCAAGAGACCCAGTACTTC. The encoded protein is CASSDATSPQETQYF. The rearrangement uses TRBV5-6 and TRBJ2-5, with 7 bases fitting TRBD2. V was pared by 4 bases and J by 1 base, with 7 bases of the junction left unmatched. The germline gives CDR1 SGHDT, CDR2 YYEEEE. The CDR3 sequence is 15 residues long.

This chain links TRBV10-3 with TRBJ1-4; 8 bases fit TRBD1. The CDR3 sequence is 15 residues long. Germline V gives CDR1 ENHRY, CDR2 SYGVKD. V lost 0 bases, J lost 8 bases, and 5 bases stayed unmatched. The CDR3 spells CAISESGQGGEKLFF. CDR3 in DNA: TGTGCCATCAGTGAGTCCGGACAGGGAGGGGAAAAACTGTTTTTT.

This chain uses TRBV9 with TRBJ1-6, with 11 bases that match TRBD1. Germline V gene data show CDR1 as SGDLS and CDR2 as YYNGEE. Unmatched junction bases numbered 5, after V lost 4 bases and J lost 8 bases. This CDR3 contains 15 residues. The DNA for the CDR3 is TGTGCCAGCAGCTCATGGACAGGGGGCGATTCACCCCTCCACTTT. Translating it yields CASSSWTGGDSPLHF.

This clone was seen a single time. The V gene is TRBV5-1, the J gene TRBJ2-6; TRBD1 is a possible D gene (6 bases). The V end lost 2 bases, the J end lost 3 bases, and 12 bases lay between the germline ends. The CDR3 loop spans 16 amino acids. Germline V gene lookup returns CDR1 SGHRS and CDR2 YFSETQ. This CDR3 is CASSFIRGSGANVLTF. The CDR3 DNA is TGCGCCAGCAGCTTTATCAGGGGAAGTGGGGCCAACGTCCTGACTTTC.

V is TRBV10-3 and J is TRBJ2-3; 13 bases align to TRBD2. In germline, CDR1 is ENHRY, CDR2 SYGVKD. This CDR3 is 15 amino acids long. The V segment lost 6 bases and the J segment 5 bases; nucleotides outside the gene matches: 5. CDR3 sequence reads: CAIRGTSGVGDTQYF. The CDR3, as DNA: TGTGCCATCAGGGGGACTAGCGGGGTGGGAGATACGCAGTATTTT.